Below are 5 T cell receptor beta chains sequenced from a single sample in a study of blood T cell repertoires in COVID-19 (dated by TCRdb to 2020 to 2022). Library preparation employed the immunoSEQ multiplex PCR assay. The clones in this table, taken by TCRdb from immuneACCESS, are in-frame only. Not every clone is retained; where verified, under half of the shortfall comes from an unresolved V gene, and the cause of the rest is unknown. This sample has around 72,000 clones in its table, and about nine tenths of those were observed once. About an eighth of the sample goes to the ten largest clones. Material: peripheral blood. These receptor sequences come from a human donor with active COVID-19. The donor label of this sample is uncertain.

The chain is built from TRBV19 and TRBJ2-4; 8 positions match TRBD1. The V gene's germline CDR1 is LNHDA and CDR2 SQIVND (reference sequence). J gave up 2 bases and V 1 base, and 4 bases lay outside the gene matches. This CDR3 contains 16 residues. The CDR3 nucleotides read TGTGCCAGTAGTATAGGCACAGGGGGATCCAAAAACATTCAGTACTTC. It codes for CASSIGTGGSKNIQYF.

This CDR3 is CASSYTGTSGSYEQYF. The CDR3 DNA sequence: TGTGCCAGCAGTTATACCGGGACTAGCGGTTCCTACGAGCAGTACTTC. The chain employs TRBV6-6 and TRBJ2-7, with 11 bases lining up with TRBD2. This CDR3 has 16 residues. The germline V gene has CDR1 MNHNY and CDR2 SVGAGI (reference sequence). V dropped 3 bases and J dropped 1; count of bases not matched to a gene: 5.

The CDR3 reads CSVSGARPYEQYF. CDR3 DNA: TGCAGCGTTAGCGGGGCAAGACCCTACGAGCAGTACTTC. This chain joins TRBV29-1 and TRBJ2-7, with 7 bases lining up with TRBD2. Trimming at V came to 5 bases and at J to 2 bases, leaving 6 bases not matched to a gene. The CDR3 sequence is 13 residues long. CDR1 is SQVTM and CDR2 is ANQGSEA in the germline V gene.

CDR3 residues: CASSPAGAMNTEAFF. CDR3 DNA sequence: TGTGCCAGCAGTCCGGCAGGGGCCATGAACACTGAAGCTTTCTTT. The V call is TRBV25-1, the J call TRBJ1-1, with TRBD1 as a possible D gene (6 bases). CDR1 is MGHDK and CDR2 is SYGVNS in the germline V gene. Trimming shortened V by 5 bases and J by 0 bases, and 13 bases separated the two germline ends. The CDR3 has 15 residues.

This rearrangement joins TRBV10-3 to TRBJ2-1; D gene unclear. V shed 4 bases and J shed 2 bases, with 9 bases lying between them. CDR1 is ENHRY, CDR2 SYGVKD, per germline. The CDR3 runs to 14 residues. Written as DNA, the CDR3 is TGTGCCATCAGTGGACTGAGGACCTACAATGAGCAGTTCTTC. Translated, it gives CAISGLRTYNEQFF.